The source of this T cell receptor beta chain is a study of CD8+CD57+ T cells in acquired aplastic anemia. Whole-study context: Sorted cells (CD4+ and CD8+) yielded DNA amounts that averaged about 3.4 ug.

CDR3 size: 14 residues. V was pared by 6 bases and J by 4 bases, with 14 bases between. Looked up from germline, CDR1 is SEHNR and CDR2 is FQNEAQ (reference sequence). Study-level results: Patients and controls were not found to differ significantly in CD8+ Simpson's diversity.

Before being chosen for sequencing, patients had shown CD8+CD57+ cell expansion by flow cytometry. Blood sampling was performed on the patients, and none of them had received therapy by then. On this clonotype itself: The target antigen is unknown.

The study profiled TCR beta VDJ and CDR3 using genomic DNA as template. Via MiXCR, TCRdb re-called the reads, giving one row per CDR3 protein. The sample records 250,000 or so distinct CDR3 sequences, approximately 50% being singletons. This rearrangement joins TRBV7-9 to TRBJ2-3; D gene ambiguous. The sequence was collected from a human donor with aplastic anemia. Sample: sorted CD4+, CD8+, or CD8+CD57+ T cells (not recorded which) from PBMCs. This CDR3 is CASRTKSLADTQYF. In nucleotides, the CDR3 is TGTGCCAGCAGAACTAAGTCCCTCGCAGATACGCAGTATTTT. The full variable domain, its missing parts supplied by reference TRBV7-9 and TRBJ2-3, is DTGVSQNPRHKITKRGQNVTFRCDPISEHNRLYWYRQTLGQGPEFLTYFQNEAQLEKSRLLSDRFSAERPKGSFSTLEIQRTEQGDSAMYLCASRTKSLADTQYFGPGTRLTVL.